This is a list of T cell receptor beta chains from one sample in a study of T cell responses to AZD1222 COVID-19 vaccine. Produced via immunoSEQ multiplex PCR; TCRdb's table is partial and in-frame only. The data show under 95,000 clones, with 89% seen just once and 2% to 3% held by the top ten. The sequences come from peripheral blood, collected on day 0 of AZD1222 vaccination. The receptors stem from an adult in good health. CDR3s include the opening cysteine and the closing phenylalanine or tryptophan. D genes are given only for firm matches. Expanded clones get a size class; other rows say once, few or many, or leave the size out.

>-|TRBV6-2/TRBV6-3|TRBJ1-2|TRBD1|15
CASSYRDSVGYGYTF
TGTGCCAGCAGTTACCGGGACAGTGTGGGCTATGGCTACACCTTC
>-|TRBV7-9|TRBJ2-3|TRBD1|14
CASSIDRGTDTQYF
TGTGCCAGCAGCATAGACAGGGGTACAGATACGCAGTATTTT
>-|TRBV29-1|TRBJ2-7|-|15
CSVEWGRDGLYEQYF
TGCAGCGTTGAATGGGGCCGGGACGGCCTTTACGAGCAGTACTTC
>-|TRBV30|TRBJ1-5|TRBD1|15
CAWRRQGAPDQPQHF
TGTGCCTGGAGGAGGCAGGGGGCGCCGGATCAGCCCCAGCATTTT
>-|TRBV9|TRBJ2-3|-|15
CASSVGQPSTDTQYF
TGTGCCAGCAGCGTAGGACAGCCTAGCACAGATACGCAGTATTTT
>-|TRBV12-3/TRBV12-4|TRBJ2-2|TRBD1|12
CADRGPTGELFF
TGTGCCGACAGGGGGCCCACCGGGGAGCTGTTTTTT
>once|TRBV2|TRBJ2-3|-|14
CASSRGTRTDTQYF
TGTGCCAGCAGCCGCGGGACCCGCACAGATACGCAGTATTTT
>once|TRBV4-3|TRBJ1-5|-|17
CASSQDLEATSNQPQHF
TGCGCCAGCAGCCAAGATCTTGAGGCCACTAGCAATCAGCCCCAGCATTTT
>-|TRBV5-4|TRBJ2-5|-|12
CASTSPGETQYF
TGTGCCAGCACCTCCCCCGGAGAGACCCAGTACTTC
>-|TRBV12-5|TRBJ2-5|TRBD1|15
CASGSAGQGWGAQYF
TGTGCTAGTGGCTCCGCCGGACAGGGATGGGGGGCCCAGTACTTC
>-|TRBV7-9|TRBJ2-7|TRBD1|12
CASSVDRVVQYF
TGTGCCAGCAGCGTCGACAGGGTCGTGCAGTACTTC
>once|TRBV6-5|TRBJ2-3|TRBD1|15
CASGRQGSSTDTQYF
TGTGCCAGCGGAAGACAGGGGTCTAGCACAGATACGCAGTATTTT
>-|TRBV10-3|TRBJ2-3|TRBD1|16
CATTSRGQGVGDTQYF
TGTGCCACTACGTCGAGGGGCCAGGGGGTAGGGGATACGCAGTATTTT
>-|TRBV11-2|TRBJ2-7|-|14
CASSLGGLANEQYF
TGTGCCAGCAGCTTAGGGGGGCTAGCGAACGAGCAGTACTTC
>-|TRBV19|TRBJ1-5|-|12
CASRSGLQPQHF
TGTGCCAGTAGGTCAGGGCTTCAGCCCCAGCATTTT
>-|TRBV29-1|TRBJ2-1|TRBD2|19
CSVVGGEGGKKGSYNEQFF
TGCAGCGTTGTGGGGGGGGAGGGAGGAAAAAAAGGCTCCTACAATGAGCAGTTCTTC
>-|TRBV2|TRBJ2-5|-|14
CASREARLEETQYF
TGTGCCAGCAGAGAAGCCCGCCTAGAAGAGACCCAGTACTTC
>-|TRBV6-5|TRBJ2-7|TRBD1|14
CASSVTGDSYEQYF
TGTGCCAGCAGCGTGACAGGGGACTCCTACGAGCAGTACTTC
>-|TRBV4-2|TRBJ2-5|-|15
CASSQSLVPSQTQYF
TGTGCCAGCAGTCAAAGCTTGGTCCCCTCACAGACCCAGTACTTC
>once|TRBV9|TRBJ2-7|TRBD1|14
CASSVYVSGGEQYF
TGTGCCAGCAGCGTCTACGTATCAGGGGGCGAGCAGTACTTC